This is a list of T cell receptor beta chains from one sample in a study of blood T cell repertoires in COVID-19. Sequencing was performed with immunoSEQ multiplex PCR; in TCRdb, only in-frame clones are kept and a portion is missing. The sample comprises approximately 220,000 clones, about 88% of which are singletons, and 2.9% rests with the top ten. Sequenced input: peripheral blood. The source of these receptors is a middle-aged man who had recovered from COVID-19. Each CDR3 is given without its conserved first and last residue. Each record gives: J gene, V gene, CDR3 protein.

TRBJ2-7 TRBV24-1 ATSDPGRGSYEQY
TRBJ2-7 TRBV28 ASSSSGLAGTYEQY
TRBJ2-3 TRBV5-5 ASSWRTSYDTQY
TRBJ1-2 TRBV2 ASSSTTGGYGYT
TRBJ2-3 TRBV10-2 ASTPQGLAGDTQY
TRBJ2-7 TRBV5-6 ASSGGQSYEQY
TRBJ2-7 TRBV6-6 ASSYRGTTYEQY
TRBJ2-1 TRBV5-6 ASYLLAGNSYNEQF
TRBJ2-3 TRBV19 ASSIDPRGDTQY
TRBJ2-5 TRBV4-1 ASSPILTSGQETQY
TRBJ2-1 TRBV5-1 ASSRTTDYNEQF
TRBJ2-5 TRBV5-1 ASSRRSSENQETQY
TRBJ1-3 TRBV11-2 ASGPSSGNTIY
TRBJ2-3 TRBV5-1 ASSFWDRGTDTQY
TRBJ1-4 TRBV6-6 ASIEPSGGIGEKLF
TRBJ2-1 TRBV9 ASNRDRPYNEQF
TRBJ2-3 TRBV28 ASSFLGRGPTDTQY
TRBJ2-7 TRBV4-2 ASSQDPLPSGAYEQY
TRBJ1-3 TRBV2 ASMAEFSGNTIY
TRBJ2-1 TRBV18 ASSPGDIYNEQF
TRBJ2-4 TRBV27 ASSWGRFGIQY
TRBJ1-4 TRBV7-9 ASSHFGLTTNEKLF
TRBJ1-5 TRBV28 ASSLGRGQPRTGHQPQH
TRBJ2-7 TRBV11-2 ASSLPSGTGGEQY
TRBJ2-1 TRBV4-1 ASNQRSLAASNEQF
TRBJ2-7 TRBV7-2 ASSLDPAGEQY
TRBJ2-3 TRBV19 ASSIRDTQY
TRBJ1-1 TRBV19 ASSADRALMNTEAF
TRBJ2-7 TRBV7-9 ASSLSPSPGEQY
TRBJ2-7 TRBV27 ASSPGGGGIEQY
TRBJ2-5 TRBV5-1 ASSLGHRDLSGD
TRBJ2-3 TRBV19 ASSSGVAGGSTDTQY
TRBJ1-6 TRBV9 ASSPSQRISPLH
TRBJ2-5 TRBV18 ASSPPGLAGVGEETQY
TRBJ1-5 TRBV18 ASSGSDSHQPQH
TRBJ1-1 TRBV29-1 SGLRGTGDNTEAF
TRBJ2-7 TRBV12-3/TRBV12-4 ASSSRQGLKQY
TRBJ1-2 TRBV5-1 ASSFQVERSDGYT
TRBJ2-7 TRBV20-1 SAAGAEQY
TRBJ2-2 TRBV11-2 ASSLGGNTGELF
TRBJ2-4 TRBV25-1 ASSEGAAKNIQY